The rows below give T cell receptor beta chains drawn from one sample of a study of T-cell reconstitution after alpha-beta-depleted transplantation in children. TCRdb re-called the PCR reads with MiXCR, one entry per CDR3 protein. Of 380,000 or so distinct CDR3 sequences listed, about an eighth were seen once; the top ten hold roughly 4.5%. The sample consisted of PBMCs, taken from the stem cell graft. All receptors derive from a human donor who donated a stem cell graft to a child with Fanconi anemia. Both conserved end residues are trimmed from each CDR3.

12,TRBJ2-7,TRBV10-3,AISDDRRAYEQY
12,TRBJ2-7,TRBV20-1,SAPQEGNSYEQY
14,TRBJ2-2,TRBV7-7,ASSSAPGQGSGELF
12,TRBJ2-5,TRBV6-5,ASSYERGRETQY
11,TRBJ2-5,TRBV6-1,ASSKDREETQY
12,TRBJ2-3,TRBV5-1,ASSLEGLLDTQY
11,TRBJ2-7,TRBV2,ASSEGGREEQY
10,TRBJ2-5,TRBV5-1,ASSFGEETQY
11,TRBJ1-5,TRBV12-3/TRBV12-4,ASSWRNNQPQH
12,TRBJ1-1,TRBV13,ATRQGWEATEAF
10,TRBJ2-2,TRBV11-2,ASSRPQGELF
14,TRBJ2-1,TRBV7-9,ASSLAGGGAYNEQF
12,TRBJ1-5,TRBV15,ATSDRGGNQPQH
8,TRBJ2-3,TRBV12-3/TRBV12-4,YRNTDTQY
12,TRBJ2-4,TRBV5-4,ASSARTTANIQY
17,TRBJ2-3,TRBV9,ASSVEDRGGGAFPDTQY
14,TRBJ2-5,TRBV29-1,SAKRGARAAQETQY
13,TRBJ1-1,TRBV3-1,ASSQGGPGQGEAF
10,TRBJ1-2,TRBV20-1,RGTRDTYGYT
14,TRBJ1-2,TRBV6-2/TRBV6-3,ASSSSGTEIRYGYT
13,TRBJ2-3,TRBV7-3,ASSLVAGGLNTQY
11,TRBJ2-2,TRBV6-1,ASSPSPGGELF
12,TRBJ2-5,TRBV20-1,SARETGREETQY
13,TRBJ2-5,TRBV7-2,ASSLNRGVGETQY
15,TRBJ2-1,TRBV4-2,ASSPFRGGSSYNEQF
12,TRBJ2-1,TRBV12-3/TRBV12-4,ASSPAGGQGEQF
13,TRBJ2-3,TRBV27,ASSPGQGFTDTQY
14,TRBJ2-1,TRBV19,ASSIVGQGADNEQF
13,TRBJ2-2,TRBV2,ASRDRGSWTGELF
14,TRBJ2-3,TRBV12-3/TRBV12-4,ASSSLTATYTDTQY
13,TRBJ2-7,TRBV20-1,SASLGSGALYEQY
11,TRBJ2-2,TRBV7-9,ASGTVNTGELF
13,TRBJ2-1,TRBV13,ASSPATGVYNEQF
10,TRBJ1-2,TRBV12-3/TRBV12-4,ASSGRPGGYT
12,TRBJ2-4,TRBV30,AWTTGRLSNIQY
6,TRBJ1-2,TRBV29-1,SMDGYT
12,TRBJ1-1,TRBV12-3/TRBV12-4,ASKGSQGIAEAF
13,TRBJ1-1,TRBV5-1,ASSPAQGRDTEAF
15,TRBJ1-3,TRBV4-2,ASSQGGKQGKGNTIY
12,TRBJ2-7,TRBV5-1,ASSHRQGGYEQY
13,TRBJ1-1,TRBV12-3/TRBV12-4,ASSQLTGVNTEAF
12,TRBJ1-3,TRBV15,ATTQGYSGNTIY
12,TRBJ2-1,TRBV2,ASNVLAGTNEQF
13,TRBJ2-3,TRBV10-3,AISDNTGGTDTQY
14,TRBJ1-5,TRBV10-2,ASSAQGAGSNQPQH
12,TRBJ2-3,TRBV6-2/TRBV6-3,ASSSAGGQSTQY
15,TRBJ2-4,TRBV18,ASSLLGQGVSGNIQY
12,TRBJ1-1,TRBV3-1,ASSRRRLNTEAF